This T cell receptor beta chain was identified during a study of blood T cell repertoires in COVID-19. There are 13 residues in the CDR3. Germline loops: CDR1 MNHEY, CDR2 SMNVEV (reference sequence). V shed 4 bases, J shed 2 bases, and the junction held 1 base outside the gene matches. The method was immunoSEQ multiplex PCR; TCRdb's version includes in-frame clones alone and lacks a portion of them. Among approximately 110,000 clones, 70% to 90% were seen once, and the ten largest hold 2.1%. The sequence was collected from a human donor in a cohort sampled during active COVID-19. Sequenced input: peripheral blood. The J gene is TRBJ1-2, the V gene TRBV27, with TRBD1 matching over 7 bases. CDR3 nucleotides: TGTGCCAGCAGTTGGGACAGCAACTATGGCTACACCTTC. Its protein product is CASSWDSNYGYTF.